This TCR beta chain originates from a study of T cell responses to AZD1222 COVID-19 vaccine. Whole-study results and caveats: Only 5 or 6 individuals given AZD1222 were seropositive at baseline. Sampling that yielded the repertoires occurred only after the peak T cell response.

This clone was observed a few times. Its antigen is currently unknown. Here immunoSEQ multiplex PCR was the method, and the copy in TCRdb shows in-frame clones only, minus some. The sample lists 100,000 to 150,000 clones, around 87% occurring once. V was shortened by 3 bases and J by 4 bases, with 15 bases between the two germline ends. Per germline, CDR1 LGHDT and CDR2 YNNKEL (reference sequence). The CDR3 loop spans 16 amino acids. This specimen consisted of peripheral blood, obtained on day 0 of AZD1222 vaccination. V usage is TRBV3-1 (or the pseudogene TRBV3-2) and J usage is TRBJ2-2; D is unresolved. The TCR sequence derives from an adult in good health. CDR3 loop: CASSQSRTPRTGELFF. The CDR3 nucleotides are TGTGCCAGCAGCCAGAGCAGGACCCCCCGCACCGGGGAGCTGTTTTTT.